A selection of T cell receptor beta chains follows, all from one sample in a study of T cell responses to AZD1222 COVID-19 vaccine. Clones were read by immunoSEQ multiplex PCR, and TCRdb kept only the in-frame ones, dropping some. The table records about 160,000 clones, 92% of them present only once. The sample here was peripheral blood, taken 28 days after the second AZD1222 dose. These receptors all come from an adult who received the AZD1222 COVID-19 vaccine. Each CDR3 is given with its conserved first and last residue. A D gene is named only where the DNA matches it firmly. The size of a clone is reported for some rows only, either as once, few or many, or as a class for expanded clones.

TRBJ1-2	-	TRBD1	TRBV29-1	TGCAGCGTCGGACAGGGTTATGGCTACACCTTC	CSVGQGYGYTF
TRBJ1-2	-	-	TRBV6-6	TGTGCCAGCAGTACCGGGGACCTGAACTATGGCTACACCTTC	CASSTGDLNYGYTF
TRBJ2-3	-	TRBD2	TRBV5-4	TGTGCCAGCAGCTGGGGACTAGCGGTGGCAGATACGCAGTATTTT	CASSWGLAVADTQYF
TRBJ2-1	-	-	TRBV6-6	TGTGCCAGCAGTTCAGGGCAGGGGCTCAATGAGCAGTTCTTC	CASSSGQGLNEQFF
TRBJ1-6	-	TRBD1	TRBV6-6	TGTGCCAGCAGTGGGGACAGGGTGAATTCACCCCTCCACTTT	CASSGDRVNSPLHF
TRBJ1-6	-	-	TRBV18	TGTGCCAGCTCACCCGCATTTAATTCACCCCTCCACTTT	CASSPAFNSPLHF
TRBJ1-2	once	-	TRBV15	TGTGCCACCAGCAGAGTTGGAACTCCCTACACCTTC	CATSRVGTPYTF
TRBJ1-1	-	-	TRBV4-2	TGTGCCAGCAGCCTTAGGGGGGGTCTGAGGACTGAAGCTTTCTTT	CASSLRGGLRTEAFF
TRBJ1-1	-	TRBD1	TRBV6-5	TGTGCCAGCAGCCAAATCGGACAGGGGACCACTGAAGCTTTCTTT	CASSQIGQGTTEAFF
TRBJ2-2	-	TRBD2	TRBV3-1/TRBV3-2	TGTGCCAGCAGCCAAGAGGCTAGCGGGGGTATCACCGGGGAGCTGTTTTTT	CASSQEASGGITGELFF
TRBJ1-5	-	-	TRBV6-2/TRBV6-3	TGTGCCAGCAGTCCCCCTGCCCTGCCGGGGTGGCACCAGCCCCAGCATTTT	CASSPPALPGWHQPQHF
TRBJ1-1	-	-	TRBV14	TGTGCCAGCAGCCCACTTTCATACCTGGACACTGAAGCTTTCTTT	CASSPLSYLDTEAFF
TRBJ2-3	-	TRBD2	TRBV11-2	TGTGCCAGCAGCTCACGACTAGCGGGGAGCACAGATACGCAGTATTTT	CASSSRLAGSTDTQYF
TRBJ1-1	-	TRBD1	TRBV5-4	TGTGCCAGCAGCGGGGACAGGGGGCTCACTGAAGCTTTCTTT	CASSGDRGLTEAFF
TRBJ2-2	-	TRBD1	TRBV7-2	TGTGCCAGCAGCAATAAGGACAGGGTCGAGAGCGGGGAGCTGTTTTTT	CASSNKDRVESGELFF
TRBJ2-7	once	-	TRBV6-5	TGTGCCATCTCTACGGACGGAACCTCCTACGAGCAGTACTTC	CAISTDGTSYEQYF